The TCR beta chain under discussion was sequenced for a study of cytomegalovirus exposure and HLA in healthy donors. As for this clone: Its antigen is unknown.

The method was immunoSEQ multiplex PCR; TCRdb's version includes in-frame clones alone and lacks a portion of them. In the table there are about 200,000 clones, around 86% of which are singletons. Study-wide points: In vitro checks showed that three CMV-associated chains really do target CMV antigens. The study flagged 150 to 200 TCR beta chains as cytomegalovirus-associated. That first-cohort TCR clusters tended to co-occur in the 90 to 150 validation repertoires was found in a later analysis.

Sequencing was carried out using PBMCs. This receptor was taken from a woman aged 18-29 years in good health and CMV-seropositive.

CDR3 sequence reads: CASRVTGGTGNTIYF. The CDR3 DNA is TGTGCCAGCAGGGTTACAGGGGGAACCGGGAACACCATATATTTT. This chain uses TRBV6-5 with TRBJ1-3; TRBD1 matches at 8 bases. CDR3 size: 15 residues. Germline CDR1 reads MNHEY; CDR2 reads SVGAGI. Germline trimming cut 6 bases from V and 7 bases from J; bases unmatched to any gene: 11.